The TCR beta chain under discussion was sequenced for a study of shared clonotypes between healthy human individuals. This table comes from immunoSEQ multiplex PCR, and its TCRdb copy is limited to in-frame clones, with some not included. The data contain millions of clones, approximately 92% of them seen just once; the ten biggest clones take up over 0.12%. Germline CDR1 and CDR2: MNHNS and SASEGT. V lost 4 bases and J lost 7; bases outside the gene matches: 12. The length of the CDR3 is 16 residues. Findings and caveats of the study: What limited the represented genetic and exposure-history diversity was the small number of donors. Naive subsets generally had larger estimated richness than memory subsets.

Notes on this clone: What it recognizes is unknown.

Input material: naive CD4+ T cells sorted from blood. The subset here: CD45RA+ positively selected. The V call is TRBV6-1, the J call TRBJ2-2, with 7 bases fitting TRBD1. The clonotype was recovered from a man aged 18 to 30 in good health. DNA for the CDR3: TGTGCCAGCAGTGCTTTAACAGGGGATTTGGGCGGGGAGCTGTTTTTT. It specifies CASSALTGDLGGELFF.